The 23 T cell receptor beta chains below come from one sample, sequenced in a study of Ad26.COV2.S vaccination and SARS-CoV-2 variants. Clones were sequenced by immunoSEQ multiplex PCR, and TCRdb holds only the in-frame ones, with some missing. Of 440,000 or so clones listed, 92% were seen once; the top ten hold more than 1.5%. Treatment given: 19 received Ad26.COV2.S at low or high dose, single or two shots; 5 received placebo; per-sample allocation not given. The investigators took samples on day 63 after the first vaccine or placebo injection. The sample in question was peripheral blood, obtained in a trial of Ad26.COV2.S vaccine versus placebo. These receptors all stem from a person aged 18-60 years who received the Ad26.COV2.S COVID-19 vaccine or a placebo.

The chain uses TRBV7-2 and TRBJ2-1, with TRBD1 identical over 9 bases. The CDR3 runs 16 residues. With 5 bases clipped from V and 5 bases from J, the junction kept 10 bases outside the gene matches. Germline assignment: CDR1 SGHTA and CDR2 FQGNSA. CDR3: CASSPYGTGTHNEQFF. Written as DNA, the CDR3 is TGTGCCAGCAGCCCATACGGGACAGGGACGCACAATGAGCAGTTCTTC.

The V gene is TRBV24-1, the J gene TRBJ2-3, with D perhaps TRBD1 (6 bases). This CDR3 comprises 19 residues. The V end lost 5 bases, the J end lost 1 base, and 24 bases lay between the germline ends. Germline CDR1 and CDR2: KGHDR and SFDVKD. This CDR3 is CATSGSQDSSLLRTDTQYF. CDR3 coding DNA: TGTGCCACCAGTGGGTCCCAGGACAGCTCTTTGTTGCGCACAGATACGCAGTATTTT.

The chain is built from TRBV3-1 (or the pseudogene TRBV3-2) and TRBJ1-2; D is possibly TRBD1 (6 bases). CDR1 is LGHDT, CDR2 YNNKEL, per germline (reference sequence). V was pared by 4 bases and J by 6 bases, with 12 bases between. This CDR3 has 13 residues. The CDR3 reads CASSPQGPHGYTF. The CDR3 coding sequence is TGTGCCAGCAGCCCCCAGGGGCCCCATGGCTACACCTTC.

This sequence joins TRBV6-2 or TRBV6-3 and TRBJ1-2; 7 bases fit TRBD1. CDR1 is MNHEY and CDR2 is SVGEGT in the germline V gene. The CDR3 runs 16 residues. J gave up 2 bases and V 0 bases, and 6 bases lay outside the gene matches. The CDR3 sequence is CASSYSRDSPNYGYTF. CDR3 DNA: TGTGCCAGCAGTTACTCACGGGACAGCCCGAACTATGGCTACACCTTC.

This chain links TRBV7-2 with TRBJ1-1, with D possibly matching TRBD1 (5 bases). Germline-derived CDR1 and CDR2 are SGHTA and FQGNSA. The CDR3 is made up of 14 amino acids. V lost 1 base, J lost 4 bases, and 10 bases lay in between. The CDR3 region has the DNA TGTGCCAGCAGCTTAGATTACGGGGGCACTGAAGCTTTCTTT. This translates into CASSLDYGGTEAFF.

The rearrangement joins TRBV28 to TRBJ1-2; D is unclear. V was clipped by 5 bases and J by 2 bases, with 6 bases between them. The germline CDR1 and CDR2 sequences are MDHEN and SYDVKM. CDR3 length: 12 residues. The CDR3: CASSLINYGYTF. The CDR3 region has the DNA TGTGCCAGCAGTCTTATAAACTATGGCTACACCTTC.

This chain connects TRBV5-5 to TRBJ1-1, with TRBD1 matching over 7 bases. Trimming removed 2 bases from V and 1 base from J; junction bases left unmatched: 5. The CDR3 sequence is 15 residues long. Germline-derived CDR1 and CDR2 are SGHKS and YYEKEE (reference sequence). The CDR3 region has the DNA TGTGCCAGCAGCTTAAGACAGGGTAGGAACACTGAAGCTTTCTTT. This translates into CASSLRQGRNTEAFF.

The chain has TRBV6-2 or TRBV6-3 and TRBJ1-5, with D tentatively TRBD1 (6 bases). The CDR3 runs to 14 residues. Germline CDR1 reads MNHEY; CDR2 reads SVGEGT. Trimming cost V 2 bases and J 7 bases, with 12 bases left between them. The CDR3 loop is CASSYAGGIQPQHF. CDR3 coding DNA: TGTGCCAGCAGTTACGCCGGGGGCATCCAGCCCCAGCATTTT.

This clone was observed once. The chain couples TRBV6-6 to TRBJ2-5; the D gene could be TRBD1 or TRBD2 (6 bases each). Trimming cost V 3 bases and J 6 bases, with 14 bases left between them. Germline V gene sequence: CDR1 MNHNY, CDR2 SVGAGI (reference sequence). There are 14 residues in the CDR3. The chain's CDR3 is CASSYTGSGQTQYF. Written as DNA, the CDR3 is TGTGCCAGCAGTTATACAGGGAGCGGGCAGACCCAGTACTTC.

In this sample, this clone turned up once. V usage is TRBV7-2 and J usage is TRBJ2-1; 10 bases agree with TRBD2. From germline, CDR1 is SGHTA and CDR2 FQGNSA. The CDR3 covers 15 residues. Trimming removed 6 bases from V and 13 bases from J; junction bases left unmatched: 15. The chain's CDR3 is CASSPTVGTSERQFF. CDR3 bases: TGTGCCAGCAGTCCCACTGTGGGGACTAGCGAGAGACAGTTCTTC.

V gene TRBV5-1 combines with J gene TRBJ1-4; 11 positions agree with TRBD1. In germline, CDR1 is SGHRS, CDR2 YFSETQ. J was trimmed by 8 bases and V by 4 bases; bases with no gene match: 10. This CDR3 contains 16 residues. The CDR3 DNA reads TGCGCCAGCAGCAGGAACCCGGGACAGGGGGAAGAAAAACTGTTTTTT. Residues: CASSRNPGQGEEKLFF.

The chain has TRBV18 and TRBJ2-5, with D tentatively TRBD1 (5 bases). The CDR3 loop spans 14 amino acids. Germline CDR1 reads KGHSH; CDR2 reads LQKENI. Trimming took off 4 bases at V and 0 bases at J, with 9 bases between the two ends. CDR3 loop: CASSLTAYQETQYF. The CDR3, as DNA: TGTGCCAGCTCACTGACAGCCTACCAAGAGACCCAGTACTTC.

This CDR3 is CASSLGGRGDSPLHF. For the CDR3, the DNA is TGCGCCAGCAGCTTGGGGGGTCGGGGGGATTCACCCCTCCACTTT. The chain couples TRBV5-1 to TRBJ1-6, with D possibly TRBD1 on 5 matching bases. The CDR3 totals 15 residues. Trimming cost V 0 bases and J 8 bases, with 12 bases left between them. From germline, CDR1 is SGHRS and CDR2 YFSETQ.

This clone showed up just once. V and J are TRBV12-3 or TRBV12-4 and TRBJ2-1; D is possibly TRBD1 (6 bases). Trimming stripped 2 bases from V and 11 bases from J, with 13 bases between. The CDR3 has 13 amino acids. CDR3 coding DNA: TGTGCCAGCAGTTTATATGGGGACATTCAGCAGTTCTTC. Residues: CASSLYGDIQQFF.

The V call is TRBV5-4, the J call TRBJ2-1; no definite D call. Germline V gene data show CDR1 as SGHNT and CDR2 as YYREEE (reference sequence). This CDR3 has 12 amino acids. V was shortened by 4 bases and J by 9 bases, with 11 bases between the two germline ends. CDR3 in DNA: TGTGCCAGCAGCGGAAGAGTCGGTGAGCAGTTCTTC. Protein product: CASSGRVGEQFF.

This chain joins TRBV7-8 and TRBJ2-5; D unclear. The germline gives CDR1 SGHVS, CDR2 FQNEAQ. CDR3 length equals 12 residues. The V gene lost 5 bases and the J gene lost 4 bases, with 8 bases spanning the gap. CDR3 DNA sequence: TGTGCCAGCAGCCGGAAGGCAGAGACCCAGTACTTC. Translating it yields CASSRKAETQYF.

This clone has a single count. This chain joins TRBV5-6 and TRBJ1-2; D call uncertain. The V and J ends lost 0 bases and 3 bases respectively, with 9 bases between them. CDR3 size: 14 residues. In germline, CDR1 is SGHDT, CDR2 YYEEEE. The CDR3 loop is CASSLGQAYYGYTF. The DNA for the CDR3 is TGTGCCAGCAGCTTGGGGCAGGCTTACTATGGCTACACCTTC.

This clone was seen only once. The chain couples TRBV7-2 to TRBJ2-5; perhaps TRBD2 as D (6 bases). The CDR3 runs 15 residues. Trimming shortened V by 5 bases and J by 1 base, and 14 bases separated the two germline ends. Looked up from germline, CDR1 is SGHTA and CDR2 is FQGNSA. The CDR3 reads CASSVQVAVQETQYF. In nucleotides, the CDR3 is TGTGCCAGCAGCGTACAGGTAGCGGTCCAAGAGACCCAGTACTTC.

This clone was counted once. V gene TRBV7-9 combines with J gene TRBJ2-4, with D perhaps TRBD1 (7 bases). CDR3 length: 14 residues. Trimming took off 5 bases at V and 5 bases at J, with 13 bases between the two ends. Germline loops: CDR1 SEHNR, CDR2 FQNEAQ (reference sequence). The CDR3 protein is CASSVRDSQNIQYF. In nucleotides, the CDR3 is TGTGCCAGCAGCGTGCGGGACAGCCAAAACATTCAGTACTTC.

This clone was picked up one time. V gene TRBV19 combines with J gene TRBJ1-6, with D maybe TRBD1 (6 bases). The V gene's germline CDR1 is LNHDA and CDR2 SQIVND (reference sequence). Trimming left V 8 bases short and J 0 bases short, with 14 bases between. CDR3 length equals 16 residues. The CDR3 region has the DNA TGTGCCAGTTCGGACAGAAGGAGCTCCTATAATTCACCCCTCCACTTT. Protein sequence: CASSDRRSSYNSPLHF.

The CDR3 nucleotides are TGTGCCACCAGTGATTTGGGGAGTTCCACTGAAGCTTTCTTT. It is translated as CATSDLGSSTEAFF. The chain links TRBV24-1 to TRBJ1-1, with D uncertain. Per the germline V gene, CDR1 is KGHDR and CDR2 is SFDVKD. The V gene lost 0 bases and the J gene lost 4 bases, with 8 bases spanning the gap. This CDR3 spans 14 amino acids.

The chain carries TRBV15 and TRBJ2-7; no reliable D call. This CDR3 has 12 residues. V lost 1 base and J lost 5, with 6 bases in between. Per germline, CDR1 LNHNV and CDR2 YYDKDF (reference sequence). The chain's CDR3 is CATSRGYDEQYF. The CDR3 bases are TGTGCCACCAGCAGAGGGTACGACGAGCAGTACTTC.

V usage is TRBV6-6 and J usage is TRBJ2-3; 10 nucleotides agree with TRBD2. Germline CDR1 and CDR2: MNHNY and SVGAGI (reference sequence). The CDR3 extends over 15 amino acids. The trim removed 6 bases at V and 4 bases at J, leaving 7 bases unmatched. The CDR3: CASSKSGGAADTQYF. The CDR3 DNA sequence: TGTGCCAGCAGCAAAAGCGGGGGGGCTGCAGATACGCAGTATTTT.